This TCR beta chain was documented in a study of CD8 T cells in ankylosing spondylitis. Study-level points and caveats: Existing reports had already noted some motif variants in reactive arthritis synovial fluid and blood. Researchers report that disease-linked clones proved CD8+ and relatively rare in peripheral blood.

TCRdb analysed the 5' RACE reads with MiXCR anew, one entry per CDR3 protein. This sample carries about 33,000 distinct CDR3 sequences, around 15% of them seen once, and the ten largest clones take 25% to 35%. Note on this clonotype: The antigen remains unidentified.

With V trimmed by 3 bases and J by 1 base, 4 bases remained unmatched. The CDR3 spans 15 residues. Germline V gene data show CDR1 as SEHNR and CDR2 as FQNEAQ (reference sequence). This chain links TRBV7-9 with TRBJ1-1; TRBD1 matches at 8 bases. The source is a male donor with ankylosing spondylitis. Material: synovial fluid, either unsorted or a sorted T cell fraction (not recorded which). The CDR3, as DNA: TGTGCCAGCAGCTTGCCCGGGACAGGGAACACTGAAGCTTTCTTT. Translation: CASSLPGTGNTEAFF.